This T cell receptor beta chain was retrieved from a study of blood T cells in healthy people across ages (dated by TCRdb to about 2015). About the full investigation: In model experiments, roughly one uniquely barcoded TCR beta cDNA molecule per two T cells was captured by template switching. Age-related changes in TCR beta repertoire diversity were measured in the study by deep sequencing normalized with unique cDNA molecular identifiers. The donors were divided into four age groups: young (average around 15 years), middle-aged (about 39), aged (roughly 66) and long-lived (around 87). Donors of different ages were randomly distributed across sequencing lanes to avoid experimental bias. For two donors (one aged 18 to 30 and one aged 80 or older), the study analyzed two additional independent replicas of 1 million unique cDNA reads from the same blood draw.

The donors were some 39 Caucasian individuals from Russia, aged 6 to 90 years, who were systemically healthy. About 10 milliliters of peripheral blood were collected from each donor into EDTA-treated Vacutainer tubes. PBMCs were isolated by Ficoll-Paque density-gradient centrifugation, with at least 6 million obtained per sample. Total RNA, at least 6 micrograms per sample, was extracted from PBMCs with Trizol reagent. The percentages of naive CD45RAhigh/CD27high T cells were determined by flow cytometry on a PBMC aliquot from every donor. The protocol used for the library was 5' RACE. TCRdb records Illumina HiSeq 2500 as the sequencer. The second PCR ran for roughly 7 to 12 cycles and used a J-beta primer mix along with a sample-barcoded 5' primer. Each TCR beta cDNA molecule received a unique molecular identifier from a template-switch 5' adaptor carrying 12 random nucleotides. Each sample yielded at least 2.5 million CDR3-containing paired-end reads. The Mint cDNA synthesis kit, primed by a TRBC-specific oligonucleotide, was used to synthesize first-strand cDNA from all RNA. After uracil-DNA glycosylase treatment, a first 18-cycle PCR used universal primers M1SS and BC2_uni_R on all cDNA. The original methods were these. For normalization, 1 million high-quality reads were randomly selected from each sample, with every read carrying a distinct molecular identifier. Reads sharing molecular identifiers were discarded rather than binned into consensus sequences. CDR3 identification, clonotype clustering and error correction used MiTCR with a Q25 quality threshold and the strictest error-elimination algorithm. Lower-bound total TCR beta diversity was estimated with a nonparametric unseen species model using Euler transformation. Clones were called with MiXCR by TCRdb after fastp trimmed the public reads at Q25, and only in-frame beta chains were retained. All rows with the same CDR3 protein become a single entry with the most common DNA and genes. The V and J calls and clone size come from TCRdb's table, not from the authors' own analysis. Recorded for this sample are 600,000 to 800,000 distinct CDR3 sequences; under 65% of them occurred a single time. The ten largest clones take up roughly 14% of the sample.

The study at large found these results: A strong correlation was found between observed TCR beta diversity and the percentage of naive T cells measured by flow cytometry. Compared with the aged group, more naive CD4+ T cells, fewer expanded clones and increased TCR diversity were shown by the long-lived group, suggesting age selection. As age increased, observed TCR beta diversity per million T cells dropped in a roughly linear way, and a significant reduction was already evident by age roughly 40. Bulk unsorted PBMC profiling prevented conclusive comparison of naive and antigen-experienced compartments. Estimates of total diversity based on one million sequenced T cells were regarded as lower bounds and as underestimates. Donor CMV infection status was unknown, potentially confounding age-related changes in expanded clonotypes.

Concerning this clonotype itself: The clone's antigen remains unknown. One base away there is no much larger clone; base qualities are not given.

Material: blood. The clonotype comes from a woman older than 75 in good health.

The CDR3 loop reads CASGPRLAGENEQFF. The DNA sequence reads TGTGCCAGCGGCCCGAGACTAGCGGGGGAGAATGAGCAGTTCTTC. The chain is made from TRBV9 and TRBJ2-1; 12 central nucleotides agree with TRBD2. Reading the germline V gene gives CDR1 SGDLS and CDR2 YYNGEE. For this chain, trimming is 7 bases at the V end and 7 bases at the J end, and the number of junction bases without a gene match is 9. The CDR3, from cysteine to phenylalanine, totals 15 residues. CDR3 DNA is the only sequence kept; it has 45 bases, read in frame from the first base.